This passage covers 9 T cell receptor beta chains from one sample sequenced in a study of blood T cell repertoires in COVID-19. The method was immunoSEQ multiplex PCR; TCRdb's version includes in-frame clones alone and lacks a portion of them. The sample comprises about 50,000 clones, less than 80% of which are singletons, and roughly 25% rests with the top ten. Sequenced material: peripheral blood. Source of these receptors: a man between 65 and 85 years old with acute or convalescent COVID-19.

The chain employs TRBV19 and TRBJ1-2; tentative D call: TRBD1 (6 bases). The germline V gene has CDR1 LNHDA and CDR2 SQIVND (reference sequence). Trimming took 5 bases from V and 2 from J, leaving 15 bases between them. The CDR3 extends over 15 amino acids. This chain's CDR3 is CASSPRQDLNYGYTF. The CDR3 bases are TGTGCCAGTAGTCCCCGACAGGATCTGAACTATGGCTACACCTTC.

This clone was found many times. J is TRBJ1-3 and V is TRBV10-1; no definite D call. This CDR3 contains 15 residues. Trimming shortened V by 2 bases and J by 0 bases, and 8 bases separated the two germline ends. Germline V lookup: CDR1 WNHNN, CDR2 SYGVQD (reference sequence). This CDR3 is CASSEAVDSGNTIYF. As DNA, the CDR3 is TGCGCCAGCAGTGAGGCGGTAGACTCTGGAAACACCATATATTTT.

As to this clone: Relative to the germline gene, one junction end is altered; a read error may explain this. V gene TRBV30 combines with J gene TRBJ1-2, with TRBD1 identical over 7 bases. This CDR3 region has 11 residues. Germline lookup yields CDR1 GTSNPN and CDR2 SVGIG (reference sequence). In nucleotides, the CDR3 is TGTGCCTGGTCAACGGGGGGGGCCAGGGGGTTC. Translating gives CAWSTGGARGF.

The V and J genes are TRBV2 and TRBJ1-1, with TRBD1 matching 7 bases. V trimming: 3 bases; J trimming: 1 base; junction bases outside the gene matches: 5. CDR1 and CDR2 (germline): SNHLY, FYNNEI. The CDR3 is 15 residues long. As DNA, the CDR3 is TGTGCCAGCAGTGAGCCGGGACAGAGGAACACTGAAGCTTTCTTT. This gives the protein CASSEPGQRNTEAFF.

The chain couples TRBV21-1 to TRBJ2-7; no DNA check was done on the table's D call, TRBD2. TRBV21-1 is marked as a pseudogene. The length of the CDR3 is 17 residues. In DNA, the CDR3 is TGTGCCAGCAGCACCATCCTGTGGGGGGGGAAGTCCTACGAGCAGTACTTC. Amino acids: CASSTILWGGKSYEQYF.

Written as DNA, the CDR3 is TGTGCCAGCACGTGGTACAGGGGGGAGACAAACGCTGAAGCTTTCTTT. Protein sequence: CASTWYRGETNAEAFF. The chain recombines TRBV2 with TRBJ1-1; 8 nucleotides match TRBD1. CDR1 is SNHLY, CDR2 FYNNEI, per germline. Germline trimming cut 7 bases from V and 6 bases from J; bases unmatched to any gene: 16. This CDR3 has 16 amino acids. The full variable domain, rest sourced from reference TRBV2 and TRBJ1-1, is EPEVTQTPSHQVTQMGQEVILRCVPISNHLYFYWYRQILGQKVEFLVSFYNNEISEKSEIFDDQFSVERPDGSNFTLKIRSTKLEDSAMYFCASTWYRGETNAEAFFGQGTRLTVV.

V gene TRBV7-2 combines with J gene TRBJ2-2; 11 bases fit TRBD2. V lost 4 bases to trimming and J lost 11 bases; unmatched junction nucleotides: 6. The CDR3 has 14 residues. CDR1 is SGHTA and CDR2 is FQGNSA in the germline V gene. The chain's CDR3 is CASSSTSGNGELFF. CDR3 coding DNA: TGTGCCAGCAGCTCGACTAGCGGGAATGGCGAGCTGTTTTTT. Full variable domain (missing parts from reference TRBV7-2 and TRBJ2-2): GAGVSQSPSNKVTEKGKDVELRCDPISGHTALYWYRQSLGQGLEFLIYFQGNSAPDKSGLPSDRFSAERTGGSVSTLTIQRTQQEDSAVYLCASSSTSGNGELFFGEGSRLTVL.

The chain joins TRBV7-2 to TRBJ1-1, with D perhaps matching TRBD1 (6 bases). This CDR3 is built from 14 residues. Trimming shortened V by 5 bases and J by 5 bases, and 15 bases separated the two germline ends. The germline CDR1 and CDR2 sequences are SGHTA and FQGNSA. CDR3 loop: CASSVPGGRTEAFF. CDR3 nucleotides: TGTGCCAGCAGCGTCCCCGGGGGGCGGACTGAAGCTTTCTTT.

The chain recombines TRBV4-2 with TRBJ2-3, with D maybe TRBD2 (5 bases). Germline CDR1 is LGHNA and CDR2 is YNFKEQ. V lost 0 bases, J lost 6 bases, and 13 bases lay in between. This CDR3 has 15 residues. CDR3 amino acids: CASSQEERGSDTQYF. CDR3 nucleotides: TGTGCCAGCAGCCAAGAGGAAAGAGGGTCCGATACGCAGTATTTT.